A single TCR beta chain is shown here with its context. This record comes from a study of OX40 agonist ivuxolimab in advanced cancers. About the study: A mean age of roughly 62 years, range 23 to 79, was recorded, and 82.7% were male.

This CDR3 contains 18 residues. Per the germline V gene, CDR1 is LNHNV and CDR2 is YYDKDF (reference sequence). The V gene end was trimmed by 0 bases and the J gene end by 0 bases; junction bases not matched to a gene: 8. Generated by immunoSEQ multiplex PCR, the TCRdb table keeps only in-frame clones and is missing some. Found here are over 85,000 clones, about nine tenths of them singletons; the top ten hold more than 5%. The chain combines TRBV15 with TRBJ2-3; 8 positions match TRBD2. The source of this sequence is an adult with an advanced solid tumor such as melanoma, head and neck, liver or kidney cancer. Sequencing was performed on CD4+ or CD8+ T cells sorted from blood, taken in a trial of the OX40 agonist ivuxolimab. The CDR3 sequence: CATSREPAVAGSTDTQYF. CDR3 DNA: TGTGCCACCAGCAGAGAACCGGCGGTAGCGGGGAGCACAGATACGCAGTATTTT.